This TCR beta chain comes out of a study of human T cells and chemical hapten exposure. Study as a whole: Small pooled library volume differences chiefly drove per-sample TCR yield variation. Whole-study findings and limits: Sensitizing to DPC left TCRs with a frequency above 1 in 1000 unaltered.

Regarding time point: healthy volunteer bleed at 2 weeks. Total RNA extraction was carried out from unfractionated whole blood. The library gave individual cDNA molecules unique molecular identifiers. MiXCR, applied by TCRdb to the RACE reads, yields one record per CDR3 protein. The repertoire consists of approximately 97,000 distinct CDR3 sequences, with roughly 8.5% occurring once and the leading ten covering 2.5% to 3%. Concerning this clonotype itself: What it recognizes is unknown.

The J segment lost 7 bases and the V segment lost 5 bases, leaving 14 bases of the junction unmatched. The V gene's germline CDR1 is SGHTA and CDR2 FQGNSA. CDR3 size: 16 residues. The source material was whole blood. V is TRBV7-2 and J is TRBJ1-1, with 9 bases lining up with TRBD1. This sequence originates from a female donor in good health. Some clones in this sample may be carry-over from other donors' samples. CDR3: CASSQTLLTGGVEAFF. CDR3 in DNA: TGTGCCAGCAGCCAGACTTTATTAACAGGGGGCGTTGAAGCTTTCTTT.